The rows below give T cell receptor beta chains drawn from one sample of a study of post-analysis software for immune sequencing data. TCRdb ran MiXCR on the PCR reads and lists one entry per CDR3 protein. The sample contains about 820,000 distinct CDR3 sequences, about 53% of which appear only once. Sequenced material: blood. The receptors derive from a girl under 18 with multiple sclerosis. The CDR3 runs from the conserved cysteine through the conserved F or W.

TRBJ1-2,TRBV4-2,CASSQERTGGGYTF
TRBJ1-2,TRBV20-1,CSARVDRGYGYTF
TRBJ2-1,TRBV20-1,CSANLADSEQFF
NA,TRBV15,CATSRGSGGSSYEQYF
TRBJ1-4,TRBV5-1,CASSVWDGGIEKLFF
TRBJ2-3,TRBV4-1,CASSQGQGLDTQYF
TRBJ1-1,TRBV20-1,CSANRGELNTEAFF
TRBJ1-2,TRBV5-5,CASSLWEAGYTF
TRBJ1-2,TRBV7-2,CASSRGVWNYGYTF
TRBJ2-3,TRBV12-3/TRBV12-4,CASSYDSTQYF
TRBJ2-1,TRBV20-1,CSALQGAGVNEQFF
NA,TRBV5-1,CASSHVQGDEQYF
TRBJ2-7,TRBV5-1,CASSLDGKTYEQYF
TRBJ1-2,TRBV20-1,CSARATGGRIYGYTF
TRBJ2-3,TRBV7-3,CASSMGLAVSTDTQYF
TRBJ2-3,TRBV5-1,CASSSSPSGNTDTQYF
TRBJ2-1,TRBV6-4,CASSPSGVPHNEQFF
TRBJ1-6,TRBV20-1,CSALEIGVDNSPLHF
TRBJ2-4,TRBV12-3/TRBV12-4,CASSLHVGTFGKNIQYF
TRBJ2-7,TRBV4-1,CASSQVDTGGNSYEQYF
TRBJ1-2,TRBV29-1,CSVGGLNPINYGYTF
TRBJ2-3,TRBV15,CATSRASGPTNTQYF
TRBJ2-1,TRBV7-9,CASSLPPSYQSSYNEQFF
TRBJ1-2,TRBV18,CASSPSDTRGYTF
TRBJ2-1,TRBV2,CASSLRRIQFF